The 22 T cell receptor beta chains presented below share a single source sample, sequenced in a study of shared clonotypes between healthy human individuals. Data came from immunoSEQ multiplex PCR; TCRdb stores just in-frame clones and leaves some out. This sample yields roughly 2 million clones, of which roughly 94% are seen a single time; approximately 0.13% belongs to the top ten. The sample comprised naive CD4+ T cells sorted from blood. The subset: CD45RA+ positively selected. Receptors originate from a man between 18 and 35 years old in good health.

The genes are TRBV12-2 and TRBJ2-5. TRBV12-2 is termed a pseudogene. The CDR3 runs 13 residues. CDR3 nucleotides: TGTGCAAGTCGCTTAGTCCCGGATTTGACCCAGTACTTC. Translating it yields CASRLVPDLTQYF.

J is TRBJ2-7 and V is TRBV5-4; 7 bases are a match to TRBD2. The CDR3 totals 15 residues. J lost 2 bases, V lost 4 bases, and 9 bases had no gene match. Germline V lookup: CDR1 SGHNT, CDR2 YYREEE (reference sequence). CDR3 nucleotides: TGTGCCAGCAGCCCCGGACTAGGATCTACCTACGAGCAGTACTTC. Amino acid sequence: CASSPGLGSTYEQYF.

This chain uses TRBV10-3 with TRBJ2-1; unclear D gene. Germline V lookup: CDR1 ENHRY, CDR2 SYGVKD. This CDR3 has 11 amino acids. Trimming took 1 base from V and 10 from J, leaving 5 bases between them. CDR3 region: CAISEFGEQFF. The CDR3, as DNA: TGTGCCATCAGTGAGTTTGGCGAGCAGTTCTTC.

The V gene is TRBV6-1, the J gene TRBJ2-3; D is uncertain. CDR1 and CDR2 (germline): MNHNS, SASEGT. The CDR3 totals 13 residues. V lost 1 base and J lost 6, with 8 bases in between. The CDR3 reads CASSEGKLDTQYF. The CDR3 DNA reads TGTGCCAGCAGTGAAGGGAAGTTGGATACGCAGTATTTT.

The rearrangement joins TRBV6-1 to TRBJ2-5, with D uncertain. V shed 6 bases and J shed 5 bases, with 13 bases lying between them. Germline assignment: CDR1 MNHNS and CDR2 SASEGT. This CDR3 comprises 13 residues. Here the CDR3 reads CASSSPPMETQYF. CDR3 nucleotide sequence: TGTGCCAGCAGCTCCCCCCCAATGGAGACCCAGTACTTC.

The chain employs TRBV6-1 and TRBJ2-7; 7 nucleotides agree with TRBD1. Trimming at V came to 0 bases and at J to 4 bases, leaving 6 bases not matched to a gene. Germline V gives CDR1 MNHNS, CDR2 SASEGT. CDR3 length equals 15 residues. The CDR3 coding sequence is TGTGCCAGCAGTGAAGCGGTGCAGGGGGTTTACGAGCAGTACTTC. Amino acids: CASSEAVQGVYEQYF.

This clone appeared once. V gene TRBV7-9 combines with J gene TRBJ2-1; weak D call: TRBD1 (6 bases). Trimming removed 5 bases at V and 7 bases at J, with 18 bases between. Germline values: CDR1 SEHNR, CDR2 FQNEAQ (reference sequence). This CDR3 is 15 amino acids long. CDR3 in amino acids: CASSTRTDSLNEQFF. The DNA for the CDR3 is TGTGCCAGCAGCACCAGAACGGACAGCCTAAATGAGCAGTTCTTC.

The chain combines TRBV5-8 with TRBJ2-3; possible D gene TRBD1, 6 bases. The CDR3 runs 15 residues. The germline V gene encodes CDR1 SGHTS and CDR2 YDEGEE. With 5 bases removed from V and 3 bases from J, the gap between germline ends came to 16 bases. This chain's CDR3 is CASSQQGRGTDTQYF. The DNA of the CDR3 is TGTGCCAGCAGTCAACAGGGTAGGGGGACAGATACGCAGTATTTT.

As to this clone: One junction end disagrees with the germline gene, perhaps due to a read error. The J gene is TRBJ2-7, the V gene TRBV7-2; 11 positions agree with TRBD2. The CDR3 sequence is 13 residues long. Germline-derived CDR1 and CDR2 are SGHTA and FQGNSA. The CDR3 here is CASSLAIMGLAEF. In nucleotides, the CDR3 is TGTGCCAGCAGCTTAGCGATCATGGGACTAGCGGAATTC.

This clone was seen a handful of times. CDR3 loop: CASSDPASGVYEQYF. The CDR3 DNA is TGTGCCAGCAGTGACCCAGCATCGGGGGTCTACGAGCAGTACTTC. The rearrangement uses TRBV2 and TRBJ2-5; TRBD2 might be the D (6 bases). The J call is doubtful: the DNA matches TRBJ2-7 better. CDR1 is SNHLY, CDR2 FYNNEI, per germline. The CDR3 extends over 15 amino acids.

This sequence joins TRBV19 and TRBJ2-3, with 12 bases identical to TRBD2. J was trimmed by 6 bases and V by 6 bases; bases with no gene match: 4. Germline lookup yields CDR1 LNHDA and CDR2 SQIVND (reference sequence). The CDR3 length is 14 residues. Here the CDR3 DNA reads TGTGCCAGTAGACGGACTAGCGGGGCCGATACGCAGTATTTT. It is translated as CASRRTSGADTQYF.

The rearrangement uses TRBV5-1 and TRBJ2-3; D perhaps matches TRBD1 (6 bases). Germline-derived CDR1 and CDR2 are SGHRS and YFSETQ. The CDR3 length is 14 residues. Trimming shortened V by 2 bases and J by 2 bases, and 9 bases separated the two germline ends. The CDR3 bases are TGCGCCAGCAGCTTCGGGGACAACACAGATACGCAGTATTTT. It codes for CASSFGDNTDTQYF. Filled out from reference TRBV5-1 and TRBJ2-3, the complete variable domain reads KAGVTQTPRYLIKTRGQQVTLSCSPISGHRSVSWYQQTPGQGLQFLFEYFSETQRNKGNFPGRFSGRQFSNSRSEMNVSTLELGDSALYLCASSFGDNTDTQYFGPGTRLTVL.

This chain joins TRBV9 and TRBJ1-4, with unresolved D. Germline V gene data show CDR1 as SGDLS and CDR2 as YYNGEE. CDR3 length: 15 residues. V was pared by 3 bases and J by 0 bases, with 9 bases between. The CDR3 sequence: CASSADGSTNEKLFF. The CDR3 region has the DNA TGTGCCAGCAGCGCGGACGGTTCAACTAATGAAAAACTGTTTTTT.

Of note for this clone: Other DNA sequences in this sample translate to the same CDR3. This chain links TRBV7-2 with TRBJ2-7; D remains unclear. CDR1 is SGHTA, CDR2 FQGNSA, per germline. V lost 1 base and J 0 bases, leaving 7 bases between the germline ends. The CDR3 has 14 residues. The CDR3 is CASSLETSSYEQYF. The CDR3 nucleotides read TGTGCCAGCAGCTTAGAGACATCCTCCTACGAGCAGTACTTC.

The chain couples TRBV5-8 to TRBJ2-3; 7 bases line up with TRBD1. V lost 0 bases, J lost 5 bases, and 9 bases stayed unmatched. The CDR3 length is 16 residues. Germline V gene sequence: CDR1 SGHTS, CDR2 YDEGEE. The CDR3 nucleotides are TGTGCCAGCAGCTTGGGAAACCAGGGGGTTGTAGATACGCAGTATTTT. Translated, it gives CASSLGNQGVVDTQYF.

As DNA, the CDR3 is TGTGCCAGCAGCAAAGATGGCGGGAGGGCCAACAATGAGCAGTTCTTC. Encoded protein: CASSKDGGRANNEQFF. The V gene is TRBV21-1, the J gene TRBJ2-1; the listed D gene, TRBD2, was not tested against the DNA. TRBV21-1 is classified as a pseudogene. The CDR3 extends over 16 amino acids.

V usage is TRBV28 and J usage is TRBJ2-7; D ambiguous. The CDR3 runs to 11 residues. Trimming took 6 bases from V and 4 from J, leaving 7 bases between them. The germline gives CDR1 MDHEN, CDR2 SYDVKM. The CDR3 is CASRTLYEQYF. The DNA for the CDR3 is TGTGCCAGCAGGACCCTTTACGAGCAGTACTTC.

The chain links TRBV6-1 to TRBJ1-5; TRBD1 matches at 9 bases. The CDR3 contains 15 residues. The V and J ends lost 4 bases and 0 bases, in that order; junction bases with no gene match: 1. The V gene's germline CDR1 is MNHNS and CDR2 SASEGT. The CDR3, as DNA: TGTGCCAGCAGTGGGACAGGGGTTAGCAATCAGCCCCAGCATTTT. The encoded protein is CASSGTGVSNQPQHF.

The V and J genes are TRBV7-2 and TRBJ1-2; 9 bases agree with TRBD1. CDR1 and CDR2 (germline): SGHTA, FQGNSA. The CDR3 length is 18 residues. The J segment lost 3 bases and the V segment lost 2 bases, leaving 13 bases of the junction unmatched. The CDR3 DNA reads TGTGCCAGCAGCTTACTACAAAACACAGGGGGCTTTGACTATGGCTACACCTTC. It encodes CASSLLQNTGGFDYGYTF. The full variable domain, in which reference TRBV7-2 and TRBJ1-2 provide the parts outside the CDR3, is GAGVSQSPSNKVTEKGKDVELRCDPISGHTALYWYRQSLGQGLEFLIYFQGNSAPDKSGLPSDRFSAERTGGSVSTLTIQRTQQEDSAVYLCASSLLQNTGGFDYGYTFGSGTRLTVV.

For this clone: Other DNA sequences in the same sample also yield this CDR3. The chain combines TRBV2 with TRBJ1-5; TRBD1 is a possible D gene (6 bases). The length of the CDR3 is 14 residues. V gave up 3 bases and J gave up 3 bases, with 9 bases separating them. Germline values: CDR1 SNHLY, CDR2 FYNNEI. In DNA form, the CDR3 reads TGTGCCAGCAGTGAGGGGGGGGCCAATCAGCCCCAGCATTTT. It codes for CASSEGGANQPQHF.

The rearrangement uses TRBV28 and TRBJ1-4, with a tentative D call TRBD1 (5 bases). Trimming removed 5 bases at V and 5 bases at J, with 9 bases between. Germline V lookup: CDR1 MDHEN, CDR2 SYDVKM. The CDR3 has 13 residues. DNA of the CDR3: TGTGCCAGCAGTCGGGGCCGGAATGAAAAACTGTTTTTT. Amino acid sequence: CASSRGRNEKLFF.

This clone appeared once. J is TRBJ1-1 and V is TRBV2; D might be TRBD1 (5 bases). V was pared by 3 bases and J by 3 bases, with 11 bases between. The CDR3 covers 14 residues. Looked up from germline, CDR1 is SNHLY and CDR2 is FYNNEI. CDR3 DNA sequence: TGTGCCAGCAGTGAGGGCAGGGCGTACACTGAAGCTTTCTTT. Amino acid sequence: CASSEGRAYTEAFF. The full variable domain, with the rest looked up from reference TRBV2 and TRBJ1-1, is EPEVTQTPSHQVTQMGQEVILRCVPISNHLYFYWYRQILGQKVEFLVSFYNNEISEKSEIFDDQFSVERPDGSNFTLKIRSTKLEDSAMYFCASSEGRAYTEAFFGQGTRLTVV.